The 14 T cell receptor beta chains given below trace back to one sample, sequenced in a study of blood T cells in healthy people across ages. Through a sample-barcoded 5' primer and a J-beta primer mix, a second PCR was run for roughly 7 to 12 cycles. Via MiXCR, TCRdb re-called the 5' RACE reads, giving one row per CDR3 protein. The sample carries approximately 900,000 distinct CDR3 sequences, around 46% recorded once. Material: blood. Source of these receptors: a man aged 25 to 40 in good health.

This clonotype was counted many times. CDR3 sequence (DNA): TGCAGTGCTAGTAGTGGATACGAGCAGTACTTC. It is translated as CSASSGYEQYF. The chain employs TRBV20-1 and TRBJ2-7, with D hard to call. Germline CDR1 DFQATT, CDR2 SNEGSKA (reference sequence). The ends were cut back, 3 bases at V and 4 bases at J, with 7 bases in the middle. The CDR3 has 11 amino acids.

V usage is TRBV24-1 and J usage is TRBJ2-3; 12 positions match TRBD1. CDR1 KGHDR and CDR2 SFDVKD come from the germline V gene. This CDR3 contains 18 residues. With V trimmed by 5 bases and J by 4 bases, 12 bases remained unmatched. In DNA, the CDR3 is TGTGCCACCAGTGGTCGGGACAGGGGGCATCGGGCAGCAGATACGCAGTATTTT. Its translation: CATSGRDRGHRAADTQYF.

This chain links TRBV7-2 with TRBJ1-1, with D maybe TRBD1 (5 bases). V lost 1 base and J lost 0, with 12 bases in between. This CDR3 comprises 16 residues. CDR1 and CDR2 (germline): SGHTA, FQGNSA. The CDR3 here is CASSLDGGIMNTEAFF. The CDR3 coding sequence is TGTGCCAGCAGCTTAGATGGGGGGATCATGAACACTGAAGCTTTCTTT.

This clonotype was picked up one time. The rearrangement uses TRBV27 and TRBJ2-3; 10 bases map to TRBD2. V shed 3 bases, J shed 0 bases, and the junction held 3 bases outside the gene matches. CDR1 is MNHEY, CDR2 SMNVEV, per germline (reference sequence). The CDR3 is 16 residues long. CDR3 nucleotide sequence: TGTGCCAGCAGTTTTAGCGGGGGGCGCAGCACAGATACGCAGTATTTT. Its translation is CASSFSGGRSTDTQYF.

This clonotype was seen more than once but under ten times. The chain carries TRBV9 and TRBJ2-1; unclear D gene. The CDR3 has 17 residues. Between the trimmed V and J ends, which lost 4 bases and 1 base, there was a span of 18 bases. Germline values: CDR1 SGDLS, CDR2 YYNGEE. The CDR3: CASSSSSGIKSYNEQFF. As DNA, the CDR3 is TGTGCCAGCAGCTCCTCCTCTGGTATTAAGTCCTACAATGAGCAGTTCTTC. The full variable domain, its missing parts supplied by reference TRBV9 and TRBJ2-1, is DSGVTQTPKHLITATGQRVTLRCSPRSGDLSVYWYQQSLDQGLQFLIQYYNGEERAKGNILERFSAQQFPDLHSELNLSSLELGDSALYFCASSSSSGIKSYNEQFFGPGTRLTVL.

The rearrangement joins TRBV4-2 to TRBJ1-2; D perhaps matches TRBD1 (6 bases). The V gene's germline CDR1 is LGHNA and CDR2 YNFKEQ. The CDR3 covers 14 residues. The V end lost 0 bases, the J end lost 6 bases, and 11 bases lay between the germline ends. DNA for the CDR3: TGTGCCAGCAGCCAAGATCGGACAGCAAATGGCTACACCTTC. Residues: CASSQDRTANGYTF.

The CDR3 nucleotides are TGCAGTGCTAGAGCCGGGACAGGGGGCCCTCTGAGATCTGATCAGTACTTC. Its protein product is CSARAGTGGPLRSDQYF. The gene calls are TRBV20-1 and TRBJ2-4; 12 nucleotides align to TRBD1. CDR1 and CDR2 (germline): DFQATT, SNEGSKA (reference sequence). With 1 base clipped from V and 12 bases from J, the junction kept 16 bases outside the gene matches. The CDR3 totals 17 residues.

This chain uses TRBV20-1 with TRBJ2-7; TRBD1 matches at 7 bases. Germline V CDR1 and CDR2: DFQATT, SNEGSKA (reference sequence). The CDR3 runs to 13 residues. V shed 5 bases, J shed 4 bases, and the junction held 8 bases outside the gene matches. The CDR3 spells CSAGQGVEYEQYF. In DNA, the CDR3 is TGCAGTGCTGGGCAGGGGGTAGAGTACGAGCAGTACTTC.

The chain combines TRBV29-1 with TRBJ2-7, with D perhaps TRBD1 (5 bases). The CDR3 has 14 amino acids. Trimming took off 3 bases at V and 5 bases at J, with 17 bases between the two ends. Germline V gene data show CDR1 as SQVTM and CDR2 as ANQGSEA. CDR3 nucleotides: TGCAGCGTTGAGCGCGACAGCCCATGGCACGAGCAGTACTTC. It codes for CSVERDSPWHEQYF.

The V and J genes are TRBV7-9 and TRBJ2-3; the D is unclear. The CDR3 consists of 15 residues. The germline V and J ends were trimmed by 5 bases and 0 bases, with 12 bases remaining between them. Germline V gene lookup returns CDR1 SEHNR and CDR2 FQNEAQ (reference sequence). This CDR3 reads CASSATTSSTDTQYF. DNA for the CDR3: TGTGCCAGCAGCGCTACTACTTCCAGCACAGATACGCAGTATTTT.

J is TRBJ2-3 and V is TRBV5-1; D not resolved. The germline gives CDR1 SGHRS, CDR2 YFSETQ. The V gene lost 6 bases and the J gene lost 2 bases, with 16 bases spanning the gap. The CDR3 has 15 residues. The CDR3 reads CASTNDIFSTDTQYF. The DNA of the CDR3 is TGCGCCAGCACAAACGACATATTCTCCACAGATACGCAGTATTTT.

This clonotype was picked up a small number of times. V gene TRBV20-1 combines with J gene TRBJ2-2, with 8 bases fitting TRBD1. Losses at the gene ends were 1 base for V and 0 bases for J; bases not matched to a gene: 7. The CDR3 length is 17 residues. Germline V lookup: CDR1 DFQATT, CDR2 SNEGSKA (reference sequence). CDR3 sequence: CSARGGTGNANTGELFF. The CDR3 DNA follows: TGCAGTGCTAGAGGAGGGACAGGAAACGCGAACACCGGGGAGCTGTTTTTT.

The CDR3 reads CASSLGTRGYTF. The CDR3 DNA follows: TGTGCCAGCAGCTTAGGGACTCGGGGCTACACCTTC. V and J are TRBV7-2 and TRBJ1-2; no clear D gene. The CDR3 length is 12 residues. Germline assignment: CDR1 SGHTA and CDR2 FQGNSA. Trimming took 1 base from V and 8 from J, leaving 8 bases between them.

The V gene is TRBV20-1, the J gene TRBJ2-1; 10 bases fit TRBD2. The V segment lost 6 bases and the J segment 7 bases; nucleotides outside the gene matches: 12. The CDR3 runs to 15 residues. CDR1 is DFQATT and CDR2 is SNEGSKA in the germline V gene (reference sequence). Here the CDR3 reads CSANPTSGSRNEQFF. In nucleotides, the CDR3 is TGCAGTGCCAATCCGACTAGCGGGTCAAGGAATGAGCAGTTCTTC.